The sequence of this TCR beta chain was determined in a study of blood T cell repertoires in COVID-19. As for the study in general: Sites across the United States, Italy and Spain contributed samples from acute and convalescent COVID-19. Nucleic acid was either cDNA or gDNA, and it came from T cells, B-cell-depleted T cells, or PBMCs.

In the authors' methods: Using reference gene primer amplification, nucleated cell counts were estimated. Clones were sequenced by immunoSEQ multiplex PCR, and TCRdb holds only the in-frame ones, with some missing. From that table come the V and J calls and clone size; the DNA was used to work out D and trimming. The sample shows 75,000 to 100,000 clones, approximately 84% of them seen only once. This CDR3 contains 12 residues. Trimming removed 3 bases at V and 12 bases at J, with 15 bases between. Looked up from germline, CDR1 is DFQATT and CDR2 is SNEGSKA (reference sequence). Sample: peripheral blood. This clonotype was sampled from a woman aged 80 or over with acute or convalescent COVID-19. The V gene is TRBV20-1, the J gene TRBJ2-1; the D gene is possibly TRBD1 (5 bases). The CDR3 region has the DNA TGCAGTGCTAGTAGGGCGGCCACAGGGCAGTTCTTC. Amino acids: CSASRAATGQFF.